These 24 T cell receptor beta chains were all obtained from the same sample, sequenced in a study of T cell clones after liver transplantation. Profiled with immunoSEQ multiplex PCR; TCRdb holds only in-frame clones, not every one. The sample comprises roughly 19,000 clones, roughly 80% of which are singletons, and about 33% rests with the top ten. Sample: CD8+ T cells from blood, taken more than 53 months after liver transplant. These receptors came from a human patient who received a liver transplant. The graft donor may have given rise to some T cells.

The gene calls are TRBV10-1 and TRBJ2-5; D is unclear. CDR1 is WNHNN and CDR2 is SYGVQD in the germline V gene (reference sequence). The germline V and J ends were trimmed by 2 bases and 1 base, with 14 bases remaining between them. The CDR3 contains 16 residues. CDR3 sequence (DNA): TGCGCCAGCAGTGAGGTTCCAGCGATGATCCAAGAGACCCAGTACTTC. It encodes CASSEVPAMIQETQYF.

This clone was recorded a few times. The chain carries TRBV12-2 and TRBJ2-7; the table's D gene call, TRBD2, was not cross checked with the DNA. TRBV12-2 has pseudogene status. This CDR3 is built from 13 residues. In nucleotides, the CDR3 is TGTGCAAGTCGCTTAGAAGCCGACTACGAGCAGTACTTC. It translates to CASRLEADYEQYF.

The V and J genes are TRBV2 and TRBJ1-2; 7 bases are a match to TRBD1. This CDR3 is built from 13 residues. Germline loops: CDR1 SNHLY, CDR2 FYNNEI. Trimming at V came to 5 bases and at J to 12 bases, leaving 12 bases not matched to a gene. CDR3 in amino acids: CASSLGQELGHTF. The CDR3 nucleotides are TGTGCCAGCAGTTTAGGACAGGAGTTAGGACACACCTTC.

In regard to this clone: Given the absence of the conserved phenylalanine or tryptophan at the CDR3 end, a read error is likely. Because the CDR3's place on the DNA is in doubt, the DNA is left out and the CDR3 is given as listed by TCRdb. V gene TRBV7-9 combines with J gene TRBJ2-3; TRBD2, the table's D call, lacks a check against the DNA. The CDR3 has 12 amino acids, counting both end residues. CDR1 is SEHNR and CDR2 is FQNEAQ in the germline V gene (reference sequence). The CDR3 reads CASSLEEASGDL.

This chain connects TRBV19 to TRBJ2-1; unclear D gene. Trimming cost V 3 bases and J 7 bases, with 4 bases left between them. Germline V gene lookup returns CDR1 LNHDA and CDR2 SQIVND (reference sequence). The CDR3 runs to 11 residues. CDR3 sequence (DNA): TGTGCCAGTAGTATCGGAAATGAGCAGTTCTTC. It codes for CASSIGNEQFF.

The genes are TRBV7-9 and TRBJ1-2; D is undetermined. V was clipped by 1 base and J by 6 bases, with 15 bases between them. The CDR3 extends over 15 amino acids. Germline CDR1 is SEHNR and CDR2 is FQNEAQ (reference sequence). The CDR3 nucleotides are TGTGCCAGCAGCTTAGTAACGGACCGCACGGATGGCTACACCTTC. Residues: CASSLVTDRTDGYTF.

The chain combines TRBV18 with TRBJ2-3, with D unclear. The CDR3 totals 12 residues. The V gene's germline CDR1 is KGHSH and CDR2 LQKENI. Between the trimmed V and J ends, which lost 6 bases and 4 bases, there was a span of 8 bases. CDR3 loop: CASSSPPDTQYF. The CDR3 DNA reads TGTGCCAGCTCGTCTCCCCCAGATACGCAGTATTTT.

This chain joins TRBV19 and TRBJ1-6; D unresolved. Germline V gene sequence: CDR1 LNHDA, CDR2 SQIVND (reference sequence). CDR3 length equals 14 residues. Trimming took 5 bases from V and 5 from J, leaving 10 bases between them. This CDR3 reads CASSLGMDNSPLHF. DNA of the CDR3: TGTGCCAGTAGTTTAGGAATGGATAATTCACCCCTCCACTTT.

The J gene is TRBJ2-3, the V gene TRBV6-5; 7 bases match TRBD1. Trimming took 4 bases from V and 1 from J; bases not matched to a gene: 5. The CDR3 has 15 residues. CDR1 and CDR2 from the germline V gene are MNHEY and SVGAGI. The CDR3 DNA reads TGTGCCAGCAGTTTAACAGGGGATGGCACAGATACGCAGTATTTT. This codes for CASSLTGDGTDTQYF.

V is TRBV5-6 and J is TRBJ2-1; 7 nucleotides align to TRBD2. The ends lost 4 bases at V and 4 bases at J; junction bases unmatched: 14. The V gene's germline CDR1 is SGHDT and CDR2 YYEEEE. The CDR3 contains 17 residues. CDR3 in amino acids: CASSHSISEGLYNEQFF. The CDR3 DNA reads TGTGCCAGCAGCCACTCGATCTCCGAGGGACTATACAATGAGCAGTTCTTC.

This sequence joins TRBV19 and TRBJ1-4; D remains unclear. CDR1 LNHDA and CDR2 SQIVND come from the germline V gene (reference sequence). The ends were cut back, 9 bases at V and 5 bases at J, with 13 bases in the middle. The CDR3 has 13 residues. The CDR3 here is CARQWRRNEKLFF. CDR3 sequence (DNA): TGTGCCAGGCAGTGGCGAAGAAATGAAAAACTGTTTTTT.

This clone was recorded only once. The gene calls are TRBV13 and TRBJ1-2, with unresolved D. Germline-derived CDR1 and CDR2 are PRHDT and FYEKMQ (reference sequence). Trimming cost V 3 bases and J 0 bases, with 17 bases left between them. This CDR3 has 17 residues. The CDR3, as DNA: TGTGCCAGCAGCTTCTCTAAAAACCCGCAGACTAACTATGGCTACACCTTC. As protein: CASSFSKNPQTNYGYTF.

V usage is TRBV9 and J usage is TRBJ2-1; D is ambiguous. The V and J ends lost 4 bases and 8 bases respectively, with 19 bases between them. The CDR3 is 15 residues long. Per germline, CDR1 SGDLS and CDR2 YYNGEE. The CDR3 DNA reads TGTGCCAGCAGCATGACCGGGTCCATCGTCGATGAGCAGTTCTTC. This codes for CASSMTGSIVDEQFF.

DNA of the CDR3: TGTGCCAGCAGCTTTCCGGGACAGGGGCCACTTAGGAGCTCACCCCTCCACTTT. Amino acids: CASSFPGQGPLRSSPLHF. The V call is TRBV11-2, the J call TRBJ1-6; TRBD1 matches 10 bases. The CDR3 covers 18 residues. The junction had 15 bases not matched to a gene; V was cut back by 3 bases and J by 10 bases. Germline V gene sequence: CDR1 SGHAT, CDR2 FQNNGV. Drawing the rest from reference TRBV11-2 and TRBJ1-6, the complete variable domain is EAGVAQSPRYKIIEKRQSVAFWCNPISGHATLYWYQQILGQGPKLLIQFQNNGVVDDSQLPKDRFSAERLKGVDSTLKIQPAKLEDSAVYLCASSFPGQGPLRSSPLHFGNGTRLTVT.

This clone was observed a few times. The CDR3 region is CASTPPPLPGEQYF. CDR3 bases: TGTGCCAGCACCCCACCCCCGTTACCAGGTGAGCAGTACTTC. The chain combines TRBV25-1 with TRBJ2-7; D not resolved. Trimming took 7 bases from V and 7 from J, leaving 20 bases between them. From germline, CDR1 is MGHDK and CDR2 SYGVNS. The length of the CDR3 is 14 residues.

This clone was detected a few times. This chain joins TRBV25-1 and TRBJ2-7; 7 bases match TRBD2. The CDR3 has 13 residues. V shed 6 bases, J shed 2 bases, and the junction held 4 bases outside the gene matches. In germline, CDR1 is MGHDK, CDR2 SYGVNS. CDR3 coding DNA: TGTGCCAGCAGGGGGGGGAAGACCTACGAGCAGTACTTC. Translating gives CASRGGKTYEQYF.

V and J are TRBV11-2 and TRBJ2-2, with D tentatively TRBD1 (5 bases). The CDR3 is made up of 14 amino acids. Trimming took off 0 bases at V and 6 bases at J, with 8 bases between the two ends. CDR1 is SGHAT, CDR2 FQNNGV, per germline. CDR3 DNA sequence: TGTGCCAGCAGCTTAGATGTGGGGCCCGGGGAGCTGTTTTTT. Translated: CASSLDVGPGELFF.

The sample holds one count of this clone. The gene calls are TRBV27 and TRBJ1-6; D remains ambiguous. The germline V and J ends were trimmed by 7 bases and 0 bases, with 10 bases remaining between them. The CDR3 totals 15 residues. Germline loops: CDR1 MNHEY, CDR2 SMNVEV (reference sequence). The CDR3 DNA reads as TGTGCCAGCACGACTGAGAGCTCCTATAATTCACCCCTCCACTTT. It codes for CASTTESSYNSPLHF.

The chain is built from TRBV9 and TRBJ1-3; 10 nucleotides match TRBD1. The CDR3 totals 17 residues. With V trimmed by 4 bases and J by 0 bases, 7 bases remained unmatched. Germline V gives CDR1 SGDLS, CDR2 YYNGEE. The CDR3 sequence: CASSTGTGEHSGNTIYF. The CDR3 DNA follows: TGTGCCAGCAGCACCGGGACAGGGGAACACTCTGGAAACACCATATATTTT.

DNA for the CDR3: TGTGCCAGCAGTTTAATTAGGAGGATCGGGGTTGGTTACGAGCAGTACTTC. Translation: CASSLIRRIGVGYEQYF. The V call is TRBV27, the J call TRBJ2-7, with D perhaps matching TRBD2 (5 bases). This CDR3 spans 17 amino acids. From germline, CDR1 is MNHEY and CDR2 SMNVEV (reference sequence). Trimming removed 2 bases at V and 4 bases at J, with 21 bases between.

The V and J genes are TRBV7-9 and TRBJ2-3; D gene unclear. V lost 4 bases and J lost 6, with 8 bases in between. Per the germline V gene, CDR1 is SEHNR and CDR2 is FQNEAQ (reference sequence). This CDR3 has 12 amino acids. The CDR3: CASSSAPDTQYF. CDR3 sequence (DNA): TGTGCCAGCAGCTCGGCCCCGGATACGCAGTATTTT.

This chain uses TRBV2 with TRBJ2-7; tentatively, D is TRBD1 (6 bases). Between the trimmed V and J ends, which lost 4 bases and 4 bases, there was a span of 11 bases. Germline V gives CDR1 SNHLY, CDR2 FYNNEI. The CDR3 consists of 13 residues. CDR3 in DNA: TGTGCCAGCAGTGGTCAGGGGCGGTACGAGCAGTACTTC. This encodes CASSGQGRYEQYF.

V is TRBV5-1 and J is TRBJ2-1; no clear D gene. The CDR3 is 13 amino acids. V was trimmed by 4 bases and J by 6 bases, leaving 11 bases between them. Germline lookup yields CDR1 SGHRS and CDR2 YFSETQ. CDR3 amino acids: CASSILPGNEQFF. The CDR3 DNA sequence: TGCGCCAGCAGCATACTGCCAGGCAATGAGCAGTTCTTC.

The V gene is TRBV2, the J gene TRBJ2-1; 7 bases map to TRBD2. This CDR3 is 14 amino acids long. V gave up 5 bases and J gave up 3 bases; unmatched junction bases: 4. Looked up from germline, CDR1 is SNHLY and CDR2 is FYNNEI. The CDR3 sequence: CASSSRGDYNEQFF. Here the CDR3 DNA reads TGTGCCAGCAGTTCCCGGGGGGACTACAATGAGCAGTTCTTC.